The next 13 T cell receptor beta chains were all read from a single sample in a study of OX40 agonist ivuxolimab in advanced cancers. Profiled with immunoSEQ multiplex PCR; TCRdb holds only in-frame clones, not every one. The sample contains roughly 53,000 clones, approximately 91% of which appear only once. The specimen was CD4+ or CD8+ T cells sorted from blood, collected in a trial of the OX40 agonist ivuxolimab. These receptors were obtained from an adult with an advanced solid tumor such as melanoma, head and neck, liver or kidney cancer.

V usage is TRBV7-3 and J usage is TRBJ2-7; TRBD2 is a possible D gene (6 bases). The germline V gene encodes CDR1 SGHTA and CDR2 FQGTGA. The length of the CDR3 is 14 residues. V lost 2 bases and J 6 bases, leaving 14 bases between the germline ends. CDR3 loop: CASSLGGCGAEQYF. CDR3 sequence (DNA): TGTGCCAGCAGCTTAGGGGGGTGCGGGGCCGAGCAGTACTTC. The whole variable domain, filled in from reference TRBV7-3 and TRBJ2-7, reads GAGVSQTPSNKVTEKGKYVELRCDPISGHTALYWYRQSLGQGPEFLIYFQGTGAADDSGLPNDRFFAVRPEGSVSTLKIQRTERGDSAVYLCASSLGGCGAEQYFGPGTRLTVT.

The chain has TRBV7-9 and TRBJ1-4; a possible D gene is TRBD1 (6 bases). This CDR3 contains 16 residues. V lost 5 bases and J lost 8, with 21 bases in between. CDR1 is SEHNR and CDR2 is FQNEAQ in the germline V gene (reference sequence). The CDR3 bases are TGTGCCAGCAGCCGACTAACCACAGGGCGGGGGGAAAAACTGTTTTTT. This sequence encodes CASSRLTTGRGEKLFF.

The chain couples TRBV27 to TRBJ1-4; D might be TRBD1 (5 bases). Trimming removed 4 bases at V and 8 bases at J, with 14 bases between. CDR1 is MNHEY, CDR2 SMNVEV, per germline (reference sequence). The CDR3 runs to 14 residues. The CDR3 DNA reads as TGTGCCAGCAGTTCGGGGGACTTACCCGAAAAACTGTTTTTT. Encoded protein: CASSSGDLPEKLFF.

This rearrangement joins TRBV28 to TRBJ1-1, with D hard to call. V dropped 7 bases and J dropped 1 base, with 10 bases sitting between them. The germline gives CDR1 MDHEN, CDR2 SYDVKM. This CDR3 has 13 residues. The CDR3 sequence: CASTGRWNTEAFF. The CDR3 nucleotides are TGTGCCAGCACCGGACGCTGGAACACTGAAGCTTTCTTT.

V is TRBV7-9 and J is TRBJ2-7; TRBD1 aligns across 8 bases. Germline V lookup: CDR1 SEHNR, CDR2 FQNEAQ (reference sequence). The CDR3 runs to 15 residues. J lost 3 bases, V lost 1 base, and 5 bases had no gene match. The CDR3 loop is CASSLVPGQVYEQYF. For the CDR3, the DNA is TGTGCCAGCAGCTTAGTCCCGGGACAGGTCTACGAGCAGTACTTC. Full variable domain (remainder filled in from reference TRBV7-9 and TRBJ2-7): DTGVSQNPRHKITKRGQNVTFRCDPISEHNRLYWYRQTLGQGPEFLTYFQNEAQLEKSRLLSDRFSAERPKGSFSTLEIQRTEQGDSAMYLCASSLVPGQVYEQYFGPGTRLTVT.

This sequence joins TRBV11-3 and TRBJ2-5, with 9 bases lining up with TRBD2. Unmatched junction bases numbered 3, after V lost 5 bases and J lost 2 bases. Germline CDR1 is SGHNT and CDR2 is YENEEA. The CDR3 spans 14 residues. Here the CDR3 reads CASSPTSGQETQYF. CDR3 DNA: TGTGCCAGCAGCCCCACTAGCGGGCAAGAGACCCAGTACTTC.

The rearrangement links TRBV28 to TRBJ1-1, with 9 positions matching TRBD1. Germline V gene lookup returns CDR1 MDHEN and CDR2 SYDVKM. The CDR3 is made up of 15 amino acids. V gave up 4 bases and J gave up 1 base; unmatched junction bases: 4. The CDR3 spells CASSSQGQGNTEAFF. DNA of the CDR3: TGTGCCAGCAGTTCCCAGGGACAGGGGAACACTGAAGCTTTCTTT. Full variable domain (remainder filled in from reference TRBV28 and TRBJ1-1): DVKVTQSSRYLVKRTGEKVFLECVQDMDHENMFWYRQDPGLGLRLIYFSYDVKMKEKGDIPEGYSVSREKKERFSLILESASTNQTSMYLCASSSQGQGNTEAFFGQGTRLTVV.

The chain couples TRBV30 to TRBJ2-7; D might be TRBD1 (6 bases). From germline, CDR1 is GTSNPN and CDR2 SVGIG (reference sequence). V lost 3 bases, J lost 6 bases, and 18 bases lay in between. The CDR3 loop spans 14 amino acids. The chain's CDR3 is CAWRTRGNLGEQYF. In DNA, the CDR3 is TGTGCCTGGAGGACGAGGGGGAACCTGGGCGAGCAGTACTTC.

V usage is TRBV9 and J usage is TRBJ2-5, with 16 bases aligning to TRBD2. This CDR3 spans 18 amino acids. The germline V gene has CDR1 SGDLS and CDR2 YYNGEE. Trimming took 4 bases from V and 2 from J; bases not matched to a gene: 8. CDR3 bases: TGTGCCAGCAGCCTCAACCCGGGACTAGCGGGAGGGCAAGAGACCCAGTACTTC. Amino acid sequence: CASSLNPGLAGGQETQYF.

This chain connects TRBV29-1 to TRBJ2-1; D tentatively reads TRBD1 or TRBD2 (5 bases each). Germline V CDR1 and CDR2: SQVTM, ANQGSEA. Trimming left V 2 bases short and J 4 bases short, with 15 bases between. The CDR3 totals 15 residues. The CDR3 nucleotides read TGCAGCGTTGAACGTGAGGGGATTGGTTACAATGAGCAGTTCTTC. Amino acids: CSVEREGIGYNEQFF.

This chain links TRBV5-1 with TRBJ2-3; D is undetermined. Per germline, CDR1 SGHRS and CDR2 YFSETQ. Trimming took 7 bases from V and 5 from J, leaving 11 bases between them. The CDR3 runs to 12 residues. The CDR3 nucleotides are TGCGCCAGCCGTACTGTAGGAGATACGCAGTATTTT. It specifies CASRTVGDTQYF. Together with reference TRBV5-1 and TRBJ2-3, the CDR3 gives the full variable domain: KAGVTQTPRYLIKTRGQQVTLSCSPISGHRSVSWYQQTPGQGLQFLFEYFSETQRNKGNFPGRFSGRQFSNSRSEMNVSTLELGDSALYLCASRTVGDTQYFGPGTRLTVL.

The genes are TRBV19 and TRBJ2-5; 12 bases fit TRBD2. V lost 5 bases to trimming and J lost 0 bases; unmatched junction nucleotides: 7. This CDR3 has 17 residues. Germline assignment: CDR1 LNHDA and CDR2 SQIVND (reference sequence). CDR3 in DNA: TGTGCCAGTAGTCGCGCTAGCGGGGGGGCGTACCAAGAGACCCAGTACTTC. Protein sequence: CASSRASGGAYQETQYF.

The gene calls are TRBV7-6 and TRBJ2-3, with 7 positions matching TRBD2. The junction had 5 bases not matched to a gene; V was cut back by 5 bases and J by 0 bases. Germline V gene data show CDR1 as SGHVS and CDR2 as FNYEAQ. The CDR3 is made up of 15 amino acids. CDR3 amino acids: CASSGSGYSTDTQYF. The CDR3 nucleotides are TGTGCCAGCAGCGGTAGCGGGTATAGCACAGATACGCAGTATTTT.